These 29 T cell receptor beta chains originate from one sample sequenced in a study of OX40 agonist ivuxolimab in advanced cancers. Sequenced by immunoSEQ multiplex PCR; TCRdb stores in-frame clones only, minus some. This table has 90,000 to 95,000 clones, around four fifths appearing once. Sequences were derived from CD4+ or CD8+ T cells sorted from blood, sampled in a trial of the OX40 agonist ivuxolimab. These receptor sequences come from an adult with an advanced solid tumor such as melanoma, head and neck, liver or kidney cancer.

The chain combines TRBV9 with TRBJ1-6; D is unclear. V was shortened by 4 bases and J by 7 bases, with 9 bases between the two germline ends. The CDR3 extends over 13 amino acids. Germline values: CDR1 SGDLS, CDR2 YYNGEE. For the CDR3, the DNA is TGTGCCAGCAGCCCGTTCCAGAATTCACCCCTCCACTTT. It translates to CASSPFQNSPLHF.

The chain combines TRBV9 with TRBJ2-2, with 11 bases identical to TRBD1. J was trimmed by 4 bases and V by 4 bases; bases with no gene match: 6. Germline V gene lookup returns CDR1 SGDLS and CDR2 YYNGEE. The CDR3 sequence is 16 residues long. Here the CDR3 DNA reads TGTGCCAGCAGCACCGGGACAGGGGGACTCACCGGGGAGCTGTTTTTT. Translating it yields CASSTGTGGLTGELFF.

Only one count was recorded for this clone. The CDR3 nucleotides read TGTGCCATCAGTGAAAGGCCGGATAATGAAAAACTGTTTTTT. This gives the protein CAISERPDNEKLFF. The chain recombines TRBV10-3 with TRBJ1-4, with unresolved D. The CDR3 is 14 amino acids. Per the germline V gene, CDR1 is ENHRY and CDR2 is SYGVKD. V shed 3 bases and J shed 4 bases, with 9 bases lying between them.

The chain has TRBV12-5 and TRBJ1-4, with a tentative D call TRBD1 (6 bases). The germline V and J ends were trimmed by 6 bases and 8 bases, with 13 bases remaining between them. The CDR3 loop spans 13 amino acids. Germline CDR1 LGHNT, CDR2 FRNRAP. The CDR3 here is CASGLGGAEKLFF. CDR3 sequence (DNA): TGTGCTAGTGGCCTGGGGGGGGCGGAAAAACTGTTTTTT.

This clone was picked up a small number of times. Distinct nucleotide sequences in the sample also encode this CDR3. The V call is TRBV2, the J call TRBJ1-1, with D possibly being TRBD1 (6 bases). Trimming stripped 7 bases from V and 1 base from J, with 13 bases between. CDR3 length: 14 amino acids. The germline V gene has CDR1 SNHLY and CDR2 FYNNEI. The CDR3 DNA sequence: TGTGCCAGCAACCTGGGAGGGGGGAACACTGAAGCTTTCTTT. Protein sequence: CASNLGGGNTEAFF.

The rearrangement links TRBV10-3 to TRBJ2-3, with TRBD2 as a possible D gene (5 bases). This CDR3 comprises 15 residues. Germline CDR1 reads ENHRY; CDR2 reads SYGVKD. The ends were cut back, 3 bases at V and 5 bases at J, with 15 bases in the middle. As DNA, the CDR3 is TGTGCCATCAGTGAAGGTGTCGGAGGCGAAGATACGCAGTATTTT. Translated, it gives CAISEGVGGEDTQYF.

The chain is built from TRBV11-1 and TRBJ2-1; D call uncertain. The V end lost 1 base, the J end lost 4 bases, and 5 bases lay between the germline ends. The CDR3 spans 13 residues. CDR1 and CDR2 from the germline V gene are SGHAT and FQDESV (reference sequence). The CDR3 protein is CASSLVGYNEQFF. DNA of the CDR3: TGTGCCAGCAGCTTAGTAGGGTACAATGAGCAGTTCTTC.

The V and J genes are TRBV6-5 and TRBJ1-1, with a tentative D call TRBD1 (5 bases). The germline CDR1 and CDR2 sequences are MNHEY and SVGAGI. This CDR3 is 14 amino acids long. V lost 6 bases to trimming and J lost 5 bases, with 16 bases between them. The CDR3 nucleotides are TGTGCCAGCAGCCCCGCCGGGCGGGGGACTGAAGCTTTCTTT. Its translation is CASSPAGRGTEAFF.

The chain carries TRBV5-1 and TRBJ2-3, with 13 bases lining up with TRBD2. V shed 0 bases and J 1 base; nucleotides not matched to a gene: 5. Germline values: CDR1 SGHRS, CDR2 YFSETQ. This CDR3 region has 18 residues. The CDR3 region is CASSLGLAGGRGTDTQYF. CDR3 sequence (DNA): TGCGCCAGCAGCTTGGGACTAGCGGGGGGAAGGGGCACAGATACGCAGTATTTT.

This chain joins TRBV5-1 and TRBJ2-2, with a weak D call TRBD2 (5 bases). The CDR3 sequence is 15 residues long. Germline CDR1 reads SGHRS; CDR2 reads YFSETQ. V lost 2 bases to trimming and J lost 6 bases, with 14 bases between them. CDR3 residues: CASSLAGFGAGELFF. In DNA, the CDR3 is TGCGCCAGCAGCTTAGCCGGGTTCGGGGCCGGGGAGCTGTTTTTT.

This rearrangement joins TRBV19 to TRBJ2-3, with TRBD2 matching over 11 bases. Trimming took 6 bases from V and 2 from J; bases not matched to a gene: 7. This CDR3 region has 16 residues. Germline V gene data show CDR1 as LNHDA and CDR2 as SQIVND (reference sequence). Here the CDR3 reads CASRQLAGDYTDTQYF. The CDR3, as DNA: TGTGCCAGTAGGCAACTAGCGGGGGACTACACAGATACGCAGTATTTT.

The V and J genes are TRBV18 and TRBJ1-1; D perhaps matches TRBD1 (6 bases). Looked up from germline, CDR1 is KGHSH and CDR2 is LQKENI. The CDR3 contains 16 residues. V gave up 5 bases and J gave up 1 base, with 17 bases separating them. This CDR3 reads CASSTGTGHQNTEAFF. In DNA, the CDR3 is TGTGCCAGCTCAACTGGCACGGGACACCAGAACACTGAAGCTTTCTTT. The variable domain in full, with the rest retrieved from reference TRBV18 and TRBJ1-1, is NAGVMQNPRHLVRRRGQEARLRCSPMKGHSHVYWYRQLPEEGLKFMVYLQKENIIDESGMPKERFSAEFPKEGPSILRIQQVVRGDSAAYFCASSTGTGHQNTEAFFGQGTRLTVV.

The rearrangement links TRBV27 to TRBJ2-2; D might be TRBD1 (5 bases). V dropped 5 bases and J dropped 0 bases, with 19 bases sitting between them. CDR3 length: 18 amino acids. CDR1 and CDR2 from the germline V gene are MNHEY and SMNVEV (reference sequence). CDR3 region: CASSHRPSTDSNTGELFF. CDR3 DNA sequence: TGTGCCAGCAGTCACCGCCCCTCGACAGACTCGAACACCGGGGAGCTGTTTTTT.

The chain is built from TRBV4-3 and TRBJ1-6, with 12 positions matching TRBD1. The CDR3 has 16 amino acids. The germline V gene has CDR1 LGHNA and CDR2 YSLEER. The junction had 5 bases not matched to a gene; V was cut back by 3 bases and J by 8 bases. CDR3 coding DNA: TGCGCCAGCAGCCAGGGACAGGGGGCGGGGTATTCACCCCTCCACTTT. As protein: CASSQGQGAGYSPLHF.

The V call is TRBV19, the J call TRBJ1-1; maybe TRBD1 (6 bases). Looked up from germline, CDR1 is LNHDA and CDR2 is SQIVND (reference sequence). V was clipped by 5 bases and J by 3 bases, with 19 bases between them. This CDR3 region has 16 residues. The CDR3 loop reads CASSFPSQGFDTEAFF. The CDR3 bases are TGTGCCAGTAGTTTCCCCTCCCAGGGGTTTGACACTGAAGCTTTCTTT.

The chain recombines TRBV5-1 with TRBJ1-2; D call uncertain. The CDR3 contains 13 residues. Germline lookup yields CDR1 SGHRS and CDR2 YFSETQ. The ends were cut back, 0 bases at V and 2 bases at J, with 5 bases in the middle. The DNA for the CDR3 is TGCGCCAGCAGCTTGGACAGCAACTATGGCTACACCTTC. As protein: CASSLDSNYGYTF.

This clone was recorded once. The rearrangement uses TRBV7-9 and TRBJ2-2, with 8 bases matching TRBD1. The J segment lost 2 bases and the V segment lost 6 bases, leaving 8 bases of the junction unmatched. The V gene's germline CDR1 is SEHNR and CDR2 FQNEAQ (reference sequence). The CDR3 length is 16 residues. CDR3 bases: TGTGCCAGCAGTCAGGACAGGGCACCTAACACCGGGGAGCTGTTTTTT. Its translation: CASSQDRAPNTGELFF.

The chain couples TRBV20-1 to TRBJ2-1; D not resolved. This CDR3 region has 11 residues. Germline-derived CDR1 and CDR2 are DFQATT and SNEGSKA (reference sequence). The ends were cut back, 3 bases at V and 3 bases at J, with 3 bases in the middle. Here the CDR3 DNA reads TGCAGTGCTAGCGGCTACAATGAGCAGTTCTTC. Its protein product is CSASGYNEQFF.

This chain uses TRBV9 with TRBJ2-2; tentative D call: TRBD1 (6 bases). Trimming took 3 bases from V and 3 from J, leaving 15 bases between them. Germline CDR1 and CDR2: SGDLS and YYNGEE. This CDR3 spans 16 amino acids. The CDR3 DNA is TGTGCCAGCAGCGCAAGAGTCACAGGGTACACCGGGGAGCTGTTTTTT. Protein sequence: CASSARVTGYTGELFF.

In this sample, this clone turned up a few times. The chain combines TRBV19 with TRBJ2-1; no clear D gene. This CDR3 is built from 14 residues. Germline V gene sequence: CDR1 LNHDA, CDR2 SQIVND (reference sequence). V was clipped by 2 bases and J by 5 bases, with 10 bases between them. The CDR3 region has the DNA TGTGCCAGTAGTATATCCGTCGCCAACAATGAGCAGTTCTTC. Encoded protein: CASSISVANNEQFF.

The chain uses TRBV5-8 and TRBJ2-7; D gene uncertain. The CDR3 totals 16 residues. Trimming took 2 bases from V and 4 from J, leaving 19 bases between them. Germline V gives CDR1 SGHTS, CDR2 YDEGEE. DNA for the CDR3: TGTGCCAGCAGCTTACAAACGTCCCCATTTGGGTACGAGCAGTACGTC. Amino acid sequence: CASSLQTSPFGYEQYV.

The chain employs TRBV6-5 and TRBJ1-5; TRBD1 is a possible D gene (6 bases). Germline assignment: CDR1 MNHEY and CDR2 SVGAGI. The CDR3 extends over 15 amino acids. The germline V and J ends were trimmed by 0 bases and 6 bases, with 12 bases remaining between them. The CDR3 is CASSYSRGDSQPQHF. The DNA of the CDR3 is TGTGCCAGCAGTTACTCCAGGGGTGATTCTCAGCCCCAGCATTTT.

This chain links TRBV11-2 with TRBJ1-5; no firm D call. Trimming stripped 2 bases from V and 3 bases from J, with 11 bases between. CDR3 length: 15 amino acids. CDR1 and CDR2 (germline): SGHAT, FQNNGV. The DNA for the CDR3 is TGTGCCAGCAGCTTAAGTCACATGTACAATCAGCCCCAGCATTTT. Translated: CASSLSHMYNQPQHF.

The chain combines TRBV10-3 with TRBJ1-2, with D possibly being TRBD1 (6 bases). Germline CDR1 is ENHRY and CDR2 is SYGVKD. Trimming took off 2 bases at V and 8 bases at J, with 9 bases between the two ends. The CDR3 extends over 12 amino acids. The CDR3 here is CAISETGYGYTF. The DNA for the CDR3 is TGTGCCATCAGTGAGACAGGGTACGGCTACACCTTC.

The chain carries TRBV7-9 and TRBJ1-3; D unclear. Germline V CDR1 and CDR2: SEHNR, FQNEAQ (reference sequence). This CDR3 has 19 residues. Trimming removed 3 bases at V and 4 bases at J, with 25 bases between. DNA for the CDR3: TGTGCCAGCAGCTTCTTGAGACCCGGGTCCCGATCGGGGGGAAACACCATATATTTT. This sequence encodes CASSFLRPGSRSGGNTIYF.

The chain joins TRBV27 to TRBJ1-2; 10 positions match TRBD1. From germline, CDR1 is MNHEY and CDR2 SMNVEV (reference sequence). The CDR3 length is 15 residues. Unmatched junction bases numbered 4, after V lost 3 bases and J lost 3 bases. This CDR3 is CASSFLTGGDYGYTF. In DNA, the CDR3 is TGTGCCAGCAGTTTCCTGACAGGGGGCGACTATGGCTACACCTTC.

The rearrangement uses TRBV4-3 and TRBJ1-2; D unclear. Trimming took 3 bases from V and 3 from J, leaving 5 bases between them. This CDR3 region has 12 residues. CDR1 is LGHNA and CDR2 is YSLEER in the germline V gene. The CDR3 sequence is CASSQQHYGYTF. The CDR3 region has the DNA TGCGCCAGCAGCCAGCAGCACTATGGCTACACCTTC.

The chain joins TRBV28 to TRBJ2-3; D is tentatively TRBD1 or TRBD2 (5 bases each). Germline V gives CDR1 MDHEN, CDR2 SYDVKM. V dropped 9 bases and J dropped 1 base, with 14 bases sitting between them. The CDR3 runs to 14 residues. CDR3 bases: TGTGCCAGTGGGGCCGGGGACCGCACAGATACGCAGTATTTT. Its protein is CASGAGDRTDTQYF. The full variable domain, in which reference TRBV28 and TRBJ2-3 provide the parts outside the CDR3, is DVKVTQSSRYLVKRTGEKVFLECVQDMDHENMFWYRQDPGLGLRLIYFSYDVKMKEKGDIPEGYSVSREKKERFSLILESASTNQTSMYLCASGAGDRTDTQYFGPGTRLTVL.

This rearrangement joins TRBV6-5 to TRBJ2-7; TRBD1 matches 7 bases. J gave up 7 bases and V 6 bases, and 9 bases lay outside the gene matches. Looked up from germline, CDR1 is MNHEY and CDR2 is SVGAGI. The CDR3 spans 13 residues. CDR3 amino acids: CASRDSTGSEQYV. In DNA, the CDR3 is TGTGCCAGCAGAGATTCGACAGGGTCAGAGCAGTACGTC.